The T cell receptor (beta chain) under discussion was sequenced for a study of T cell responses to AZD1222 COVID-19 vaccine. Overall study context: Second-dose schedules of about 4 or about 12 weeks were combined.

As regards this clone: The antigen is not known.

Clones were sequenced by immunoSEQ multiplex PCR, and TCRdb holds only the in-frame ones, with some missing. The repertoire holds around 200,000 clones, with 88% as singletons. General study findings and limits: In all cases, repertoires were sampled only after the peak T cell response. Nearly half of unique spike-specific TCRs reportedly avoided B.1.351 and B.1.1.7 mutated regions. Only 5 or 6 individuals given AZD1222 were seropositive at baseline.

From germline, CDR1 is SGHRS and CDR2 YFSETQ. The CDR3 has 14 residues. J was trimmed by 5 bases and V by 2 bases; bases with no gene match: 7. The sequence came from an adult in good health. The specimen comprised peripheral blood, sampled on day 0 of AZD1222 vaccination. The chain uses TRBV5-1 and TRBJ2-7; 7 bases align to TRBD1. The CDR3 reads CASSLIRGWDEQYF. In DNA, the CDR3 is TGCGCCAGCAGCTTAATCAGGGGGTGGGACGAGCAGTACTTC.